This T cell receptor beta chain is drawn from a study of CD8 T cells in ankylosing spondylitis. The study's findings and limits: As for the disease-linked clones, they showed a CD8+ phenotype and occurred at relatively low frequencies in peripheral blood. Earlier authors reported some of these motif variants in reactive arthritis synovial fluid and blood. Blood from ankylosing spondylitis patients appeared to carry a characteristic roughly 8-variant TCR beta motif. Reports say disease-linked clones showed up significantly more in matched ankylosing spondylitis synovial fluid.

One entry per CDR3 protein results from TCRdb running MiXCR on the 5' RACE reads. This sample carries 150,000 to 200,000 distinct CDR3 sequences, 10% to 15% of them seen once, and the ten largest clones take 9.5% to 11%. V lost 8 bases and J lost 2; bases outside the gene matches: 6. The CDR3 is 13 amino acids. This clonotype appeared many times. Its antigen is as yet unknown. The receptor comes from a female donor with ankylosing spondylitis or in good health (not recorded which). The specimen was blood, either unsorted or a sorted T cell fraction (not recorded which). V usage is TRBV12-3 or TRBV12-4 and J usage is TRBJ2-7; the match to TRBD1 covers 7 bases. The CDR3 loop reads CASLRQGAYEQYF. CDR3 DNA: TGTGCCAGCCTCAGGCAGGGGGCCTACGAGCAGTACTTC.